This T cell receptor beta chain was profiled in a study of blood T cell repertoires in COVID-19. As for the study in general: The United States, Italy and Spain supplied acute and convalescent COVID-19 samples.

Only in-frame clones appear in the TCRdb table, and some are missing; sequencing was by immunoSEQ multiplex PCR. Of 20,000 or so clones in the sample, about four fifths are singletons; the top ten hold about 15%. Trimming stripped 5 bases from V and 0 bases from J, with 4 bases between. Germline CDR1 reads LNHNV; CDR2 reads YYDKDF (reference sequence). This CDR3 comprises 12 residues. The clonotype was recovered from a man aged 40-55 years with active or convalescent COVID-19. The V call is TRBV15, the J call TRBJ1-2; D call uncertain. Sequencing used peripheral blood. In DNA form, the CDR3 reads TGTGCCACCAGCGCGTCTAACTATGGCTACACCTTC. Protein product: CATSASNYGYTF.